This TCR beta chain is from a study of identical twins. General study points: For out-of-frame beta sequences, excess twin sharing was weaker.

The V and J ends lost 2 bases and 4 bases respectively, with 12 bases between them. Germline-derived CDR1 and CDR2 are MDHEN and SYDVKM. The CDR3 loop spans 15 amino acids. This clonotype was counted many times. The antigen remains unidentified. MiXCR, run by TCRdb on the 5' RACE reads, gives a single entry per CDR3 protein. The sample shows 500,000 to 700,000 distinct CDR3 sequences, less than 9% of them seen only once. A further study also used this sample, focusing on yellow fever vaccine responses in identical twins.

The sequencing input was PBMCs. The gene calls are TRBV28 and TRBJ1-5, with D tentatively TRBD1 (5 bases). The source of this sequence is a woman aged 18-29 years in good health. This chain's CDR3 is CASSLNPGLNQPQHF. In DNA form, the CDR3 reads TGTGCCAGCAGTTTAAACCCAGGGTTAAATCAGCCCCAGCATTTT.